This record looks at one TCR beta chain sequence and its context. These data are taken from a study of blood T cell repertoires in COVID-19. The CDR3 contains 16 residues. Per the germline V gene, CDR1 is MNHEY and CDR2 is SVGAGI. V lost 0 bases to trimming and J lost 0 bases; unmatched junction nucleotides: 4. Assay used: immunoSEQ multiplex PCR; TCRdb lists only in-frame clones, some missing. The sample gives fewer than 250,000 clones, about 91% of which show up once; about 14% is in the top ten. Material: PBMCs or T cells enriched from blood (not recorded which). The rearrangement joins TRBV6-5 to TRBJ2-7; TRBD2 matches at 8 bases. The source of this sequence is a woman between 45 and 65 years old with acute COVID-19. CDR3 residues: CASSYSAGGHSYEQYF. The CDR3 bases are TGTGCCAGCAGTTACTCGGCGGGAGGCCACTCCTACGAGCAGTACTTC.